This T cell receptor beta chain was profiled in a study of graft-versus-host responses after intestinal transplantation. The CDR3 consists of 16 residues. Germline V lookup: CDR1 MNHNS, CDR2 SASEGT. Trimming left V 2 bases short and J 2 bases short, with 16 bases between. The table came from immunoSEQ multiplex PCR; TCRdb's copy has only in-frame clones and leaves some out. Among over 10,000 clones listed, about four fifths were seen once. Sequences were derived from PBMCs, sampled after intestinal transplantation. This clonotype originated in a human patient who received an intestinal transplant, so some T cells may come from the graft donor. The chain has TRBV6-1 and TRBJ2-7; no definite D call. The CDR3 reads CASSERQGPIAYEQYF. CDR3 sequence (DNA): TGTGCCAGCAGTGAACGTCAAGGGCCTATCGCCTACGAGCAGTACTTC.